This entry describes one T cell receptor beta chain. The antigen is unknown. The sample is drawn from a study of blood T cells in healthy people across ages. The second PCR ran roughly 6 to 11 cycles with a sample-barcoded 5' primer and J-beta primers. A template-switch adaptor that had 12 random nucleotides put a tag on each cDNA molecule. From the 5' RACE reads, TCRdb called clonotypes with MiXCR, one entry per CDR3 protein. The top ten hold roughly 3.7% of the sample, which has roughly 680,000 distinct CDR3 sequences, roughly 21% seen once. PBMCs were isolated at a quantity of at least 6 million per sample. Whole-study results and caveats: While age rose, TCR beta diversity per million T cells dropped in a roughly linear way. Because sorting was not performed, PBMCs prevented conclusive naive versus antigen-experienced comparison.

The CDR3 sequence is 13 residues long. Germline CDR1 reads SQVTM; CDR2 reads ANQGSEA. J lost 6 bases, V lost 5 bases, and 7 bases had no gene match. Sequencing was performed on blood. The chain links TRBV29-1 to TRBJ2-7; the match to TRBD2 covers 10 bases. This TCR was sampled from a man between 65 and 79 years old in good health. CDR3 protein: CSVKAGGPFEQYF. The CDR3 DNA follows: TGCAGCGTTAAAGCGGGAGGGCCGTTCGAGCAGTACTTC.